The 23 T cell receptor beta chains in this list originate from one sample, sequenced in a study of T-cell memory formation after mild COVID-19. MiXCR was run by TCRdb on the 5' RACE reads, yielding one entry per CDR3 protein. The sample consists of over 45,000 distinct CDR3 sequences, approximately 9% of them appearing once. The sequencing sample was made of PBMCs or a T cell subset sorted from them (not recorded which). The source of these receptors is an adult woman who had mild COVID-19 (a few samples of this study predate the infection). Cell type and time point are not known.

The J gene is TRBJ2-5, the V gene TRBV5-1; tentative D call: TRBD1 (5 bases). Trimming left V 0 bases short and J 4 bases short, with 13 bases between. Germline CDR1 reads SGHRS; CDR2 reads YFSETQ. The CDR3 contains 15 residues. The CDR3 coding sequence is TGCGCCAGCAGCTTGGCCGCTATCCAGGGAGAGACCCAGTACTTC. Residues: CASSLAAIQGETQYF.

This clonotype showed up many times. The genes are TRBV11-2 and TRBJ2-6; no firm D call. The CDR3 length is 16 residues. Germline lookup yields CDR1 SGHAT and CDR2 FQNNGV. The ends were cut back, 0 bases at V and 1 base at J, with 7 bases in the middle. CDR3 DNA: TGTGCCAGCAGCTTAGACGTCGGGTCTGGGGCCAACGTCCTGACTTTC. Translating it yields CASSLDVGSGANVLTF.

This clonotype came up many times. CDR3 coding DNA: TGCAGTGCTAAACCCGGGACAGGGATCTACGAGCAGTACTTC. It is translated as CSAKPGTGIYEQYF. The V call is TRBV20-1, the J call TRBJ2-7; TRBD1 matches 9 bases. The V and J ends lost 4 bases and 3 bases, in that order; junction bases with no gene match: 7. The CDR3 has 14 residues. Germline V gene data show CDR1 as DFQATT and CDR2 as SNEGSKA (reference sequence).

This clonotype turned up a few times. The V gene is TRBV20-1, the J gene TRBJ1-2; D is perhaps TRBD1 (5 bases). V lost 0 bases to trimming and J lost 8 bases, with 16 bases between them. The CDR3 totals 14 residues. CDR1 and CDR2 (germline): DFQATT, SNEGSKA (reference sequence). The CDR3 region has the DNA TGCAGTGCTAGAGATGGCAGCAGGGAGAGAGGCTACACCTTC. Protein sequence: CSARDGSRERGYTF.

This clonotype was counted between two and nine times. This chain joins TRBV14 and TRBJ1-1, with D possibly being TRBD1 (6 bases). V was shortened by 4 bases and J by 2 bases, with 17 bases between the two germline ends. The CDR3 runs to 16 residues. Germline lookup yields CDR1 SGHDN and CDR2 FVKESK. DNA for the CDR3: TGTGCCAGCAGCCTGCCGGGGGGGCTTTATAACACTGAAGCTTTCTTT. This sequence encodes CASSLPGGLYNTEAFF.

This clonotype was seen at least ten times. J is TRBJ2-5 and V is TRBV12-3 or TRBV12-4; the D is unclear. Trimming removed 3 bases at V and 5 bases at J, with 10 bases between. The CDR3 sequence is 13 residues long. The CDR3 DNA reads as TGTGCCAGCAGTTTTGGGGTGGGGGAGACCCAGTACTTC. The encoded protein is CASSFGVGETQYF.

This clonotype was seen only a few times. V usage is TRBV20-1 and J usage is TRBJ2-5; D tentatively reads TRBD1 or TRBD2 (7 bases each). This CDR3 comprises 14 residues. V was cut by 5 bases and J by 2 bases, with 15 bases left in between. CDR1 and CDR2 (germline): DFQATT, SNEGSKA (reference sequence). CDR3 DNA: TGCAGTGCTCCGAGGGGGCGGGAGCAAGAGACCCAGTACTTC. Protein product: CSAPRGREQETQYF.

This clonotype was detected a few times. V gene TRBV5-4 combines with J gene TRBJ2-7; D remains ambiguous. This CDR3 has 13 residues. V was clipped by 3 bases and J by 6 bases, with 13 bases between them. The germline V gene has CDR1 SGHNT and CDR2 YYREEE (reference sequence). Here the CDR3 reads CASSSSDLGEQYF. For the CDR3, the DNA is TGTGCCAGCAGCTCCTCGGACCTGGGCGAGCAGTACTTC.

This clonotype was counted between two and nine times. This CDR3 is CASSQGGVYGYGYTF. Written as DNA, the CDR3 is TGTGCCAGCAGCCAAGGTGGGGTATACGGCTATGGCTACACCTTC. The V gene is TRBV14, the J gene TRBJ1-2; D gene ambiguous. Germline values: CDR1 SGHDN, CDR2 FVKESK. With 1 base removed from V and 4 bases from J, the gap between germline ends came to 13 bases. The CDR3 has 15 amino acids.

This clonotype has at least ten counts. The gene calls are TRBV15 and TRBJ1-1; D remains ambiguous. Germline values: CDR1 LNHNV, CDR2 YYDKDF (reference sequence). The CDR3 totals 13 residues. The V end was cut by 3 bases, the J end by 1 base, with 6 bases between. The CDR3 reads CATSRRGNTEAFF. The CDR3 nucleotides read TGTGCCACCAGCAGGAGAGGGAACACTGAAGCTTTCTTT.

This clonotype has a handful of counts. V usage is TRBV24-1 and J usage is TRBJ2-3; D might be TRBD2 (6 bases). CDR1 KGHDR and CDR2 SFDVKD come from the germline V gene. V lost 4 bases to trimming and J lost 0 bases, with 13 bases between them. The CDR3 runs 16 residues. The CDR3: CATSDQTRGSTDTQYF. The CDR3 DNA reads TGTGCCACCAGTGACCAAACACGGGGGAGCACAGATACGCAGTATTTT.

The sample holds many counts of this clonotype. This chain joins TRBV7-2 and TRBJ2-2; D is undetermined. Trimming removed 4 bases from V and 6 bases from J, with 6 bases in between. The CDR3 has 12 amino acids. The germline V gene encodes CDR1 SGHTA and CDR2 FQGNSA. This CDR3 is CASSSVAGELFF. The CDR3 DNA is TGTGCCAGCAGCTCGGTTGCCGGGGAGCTGTTTTTT.

There are a few counts of this clonotype. The chain combines TRBV12-3 or TRBV12-4 with TRBJ2-7; the D is unclear. The V gene lost 4 bases and the J gene lost 5 bases, with 0 bases spanning the gap. CDR3 length: 9 amino acids. The CDR3 region has the DNA TGTGCCAGCAGTTACGAGCAGTACTTC. Translating gives CASSYEQYF.

This clonotype came up a few times. The rearrangement joins TRBV4-1 to TRBJ2-7, with TRBD1 as a possible D gene (5 bases). V was shortened by 0 bases and J by 1 base, with 13 bases between the two germline ends. Germline CDR1 reads MGHRA; CDR2 reads YSYEKL. The CDR3 contains 16 residues. This chain's CDR3 is CASSQDTRTHSYEQYF. The CDR3 coding sequence is TGCGCCAGCAGCCAAGATACAAGGACACATTCCTACGAGCAGTACTTC.

This clonotype has a count of ten or more. Germline is not matched at one junction end, which may reflect a read error. V gene TRBV6-5 combines with J gene TRBJ2-7; D is uncertain. This CDR3 has 13 amino acids. Germline V gene data show CDR1 as MNHEY and CDR2 as SVGAGI. In nucleotides, the CDR3 is TGTGCCAGCAGCTACTTTGGCTGGGACGAGCAGTACTTC. Translated, it gives CASSYFGWDEQYF.

This clonotype was picked up many times. One end of the junction does not line up with germline, which may come from a read error. The chain has TRBV7-7 and TRBJ2-1, with D possibly being TRBD1 (5 bases). CDR1 is SSHAT, CDR2 FNYEAQ, per germline (reference sequence). This CDR3 has 13 residues. This chain's CDR3 is CASSLGLGDEQFF. The DNA of the CDR3 is TGTGCTAGCAGCTTAGGTCTAGGGGATGAGCAGTTCTTC.

Ten or more counts support this clonotype. This chain joins TRBV12-3 or TRBV12-4 and TRBJ2-1; D is possibly TRBD1 (5 bases). Deletions cut 2 bases from V and 3 bases from J, with 8 bases between. The CDR3 sequence is 14 residues long. The CDR3 DNA is TGTGCCAGCAGTTTAAGACAGAACTACAATGAGCAGTTCTTC. Amino acid sequence: CASSLRQNYNEQFF.

The chain combines TRBV7-6 with TRBJ2-2; D remains unclear. CDR3 length equals 16 residues. CDR1 and CDR2 (germline): SGHVS, FNYEAQ. V was clipped by 3 bases and J by 4 bases, with 15 bases between them. CDR3 in amino acids: CASSLALLEVTGELFF. CDR3 nucleotides: TGTGCCAGCAGCTTGGCCCTCCTAGAAGTCACCGGGGAGCTGTTTTTT.

This chain connects TRBV2 to TRBJ2-1, with D tentatively TRBD1 (5 bases). Trimming stripped 4 bases from V and 5 bases from J, with 12 bases between. From germline, CDR1 is SNHLY and CDR2 FYNNEI. CDR3 length: 14 residues. The CDR3 DNA reads TGTGCCAGCAGTGCGTACGTGGGGCACAATGAGCAGTTCTTC. It specifies CASSAYVGHNEQFF.

The rearrangement links TRBV27 to TRBJ2-2, with D possibly being TRBD1 (7 bases). V lost 3 bases and J 4 bases, leaving 18 bases between the germline ends. Germline CDR1 is MNHEY and CDR2 is SMNVEV (reference sequence). The CDR3 length is 17 residues. CDR3: CASSFARLQGGTGELFF. The CDR3 DNA sequence: TGTGCCAGCAGTTTCGCACGGTTGCAGGGGGGCACCGGGGAGCTGTTTTTT.

The chain is built from TRBV29-1 and TRBJ2-3; the D is unclear. This CDR3 has 13 residues. CDR1 is SQVTM and CDR2 is ANQGSEA in the germline V gene. Trimming stripped 4 bases from V and 3 bases from J, with 11 bases between. The CDR3 is CSVVTDNTDTQYF. DNA of the CDR3: TGCAGCGTTGTAACCGATAATACAGATACGCAGTATTTT.

This chain connects TRBV5-1 to TRBJ1-1; possible D gene TRBD1, 5 bases. Between the trimmed V and J ends, which lost 4 bases and 1 base, there was a span of 11 bases. Germline lookup yields CDR1 SGHRS and CDR2 YFSETQ. There are 14 residues in the CDR3. CDR3 in amino acids: CASSRGDGNTEAFF. The CDR3 region has the DNA TGCGCCAGCAGCCGTGGGGACGGGAACACTGAAGCTTTCTTT. Looking up the rest from reference TRBV5-1 and TRBJ1-1 gives the full variable domain: KAGVTQTPRYLIKTRGQQVTLSCSPISGHRSVSWYQQTPGQGLQFLFEYFSETQRNKGNFPGRFSGRQFSNSRSEMNVSTLELGDSALYLCASSRGDGNTEAFFGQGTRLTVV.

V usage is TRBV21-1 and J usage is TRBJ2-5; TRBD1 is taken as the D call from the table, unchecked against the DNA. TRBV21-1 is described as a pseudogene. This CDR3 contains 13 residues. The CDR3 coding sequence is TGTGCCAGCAACCCCGGGACAGGGGTGGTCCAGTACTTC. Translation: CASNPGTGVVQYF.